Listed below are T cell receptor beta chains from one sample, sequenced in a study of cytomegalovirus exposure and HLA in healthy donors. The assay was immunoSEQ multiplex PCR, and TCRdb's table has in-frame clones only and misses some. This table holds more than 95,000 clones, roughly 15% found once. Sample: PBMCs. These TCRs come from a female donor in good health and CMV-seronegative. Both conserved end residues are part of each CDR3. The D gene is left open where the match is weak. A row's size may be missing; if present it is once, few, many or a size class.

cdr3_nt: TGTGCCAGCAGCTCTTCCCTCTGGGACAAGACCTACGAGCAGTACTTC
cdr3_aa: CASSSSLWDKTYEQYF
clone_size: -
v_call: TRBV13
j_call: TRBJ2-7
d_call: -

cdr3_nt: TGTGCCAGCAGCGGTAACAGGGAAAACATTCAGTACTTC
cdr3_aa: CASSGNRENIQYF
clone_size: once
v_call: TRBV5-4
j_call: TRBJ2-4
d_call: -

cdr3_nt: TGTGCCAGCAGCTTAGTGAAAGGGGGACAGCGTCGATTCCAAGCTTTCTTT
cdr3_aa: CASSLVKGGQRRFQAFF
clone_size: -
v_call: TRBV7-6
j_call: TRBJ1-1
d_call: TRBD1

cdr3_nt: TGCGCCAGCAGCTTGGCCGGCAATCAGCCCCAGCATTTT
cdr3_aa: CASSLAGNQPQHF
clone_size: -
v_call: TRBV5-1
j_call: TRBJ1-5
d_call: -

cdr3_nt: TGTGCCAGCAGCCCCGGGACTAGCGCTCGAAACACCGGGGAGCTGTTTTTT
cdr3_aa: CASSPGTSARNTGELFF
clone_size: -
v_call: TRBV9
j_call: TRBJ2-2
d_call: TRBD2

cdr3_nt: TGTGCCAGCAGCTGGGCCAGGGGTAGTAATCAGCCCCAGCATTTT
cdr3_aa: CASSWARGSNQPQHF
clone_size: few
v_call: TRBV7-8
j_call: TRBJ1-5
d_call: -

cdr3_nt: TGTGCCAGCTCCCTACGAGCGGGGGCCTACTCTGGGGCCAACGTCCTGACTTTC
cdr3_aa: CASSLRAGAYSGANVLTF
clone_size: -
v_call: TRBV18
j_call: TRBJ2-6
d_call: TRBD2

cdr3_nt: TGTGCCAGCAGTCCCCAGCCCGGGGGAGCGGCAAAACTGTTTTTT
cdr3_aa: CASSPQPGGAAKLFF
clone_size: few
v_call: TRBV6-5
j_call: TRBJ1-4
d_call: -

cdr3_nt: TGTGCCTGGAGCCACGAGGGTCTAGCGGGGGGCCATACGCAGTATTTT
cdr3_aa: CAWSHEGLAGGHTQYF
clone_size: -
v_call: TRBV30
j_call: TRBJ2-3
d_call: TRBD2

cdr3_nt: TGTGCCAGCAGGCCGGGACAGGGGTTCCACGAGCAGTACTTC
cdr3_aa: CASRPGQGFHEQYF
clone_size: -
v_call: TRBV11-2
j_call: TRBJ2-7
d_call: TRBD1

cdr3_nt: TGTGCCAGCATAGGAGGCAGGCCCTACAATGAGCAGTTCTTC
cdr3_aa: CASIGGRPYNEQFF
clone_size: -
v_call: TRBV6-1
j_call: TRBJ2-1
d_call: -

cdr3_nt: TGTGCCAGCAGTTCCGGACAGGGGGCCCCCTACGAGCAGTACTTC
cdr3_aa: CASSSGQGAPYEQYF
clone_size: few
v_call: TRBV28
j_call: TRBJ2-7
d_call: TRBD1

cdr3_nt: TGTGCCAGCAGTGCAACGGGGGTGAAGACCCAGTACTTC
cdr3_aa: CASSATGVKTQYF
clone_size: -
v_call: TRBV2
j_call: TRBJ2-5
d_call: -

cdr3_nt: TGTGCCAGCAGTGAAGCTTGGGACAGCCTTCAGCCTTATGGCTACACCTTC
cdr3_aa: CASSEAWDSLQPYGYTF
clone_size: few
v_call: TRBV6-1
j_call: TRBJ1-2
d_call: TRBD1

cdr3_nt: TGTGCCACCAGCAGGGGCGCGGGGGGCCAGGGTAGAGAGACCCAGTACTTC
cdr3_aa: CATSRGAGGQGRETQYF
clone_size: -
v_call: TRBV15
j_call: TRBJ2-5
d_call: TRBD2

cdr3_nt: TGTGCCAGCAGTCGAGGGGGCGCGGATGGCTACACCTTC
cdr3_aa: CASSRGGADGYTF
clone_size: few
v_call: TRBV6-5
j_call: TRBJ1-2
d_call: TRBD1

cdr3_nt: TGTGCCTGGAGTCGTTTGGCAACAGGGTCCACTGAAGCTTTCTTT
cdr3_aa: CAWSRLATGSTEAFF
clone_size: -
v_call: TRBV30
j_call: TRBJ1-1
d_call: -

cdr3_nt: TGTGCCAGCAGCTTAGGAGGGGGTGAGCAGTTCTTC
cdr3_aa: CASSLGGGEQFF
clone_size: -
v_call: TRBV7-9
j_call: TRBJ2-1
d_call: -

cdr3_nt: TGTGCCAGCAGCCAAGCTAGCGGGAGCTCCTACGAGCAGTACTTC
cdr3_aa: CASSQASGSSYEQYF
clone_size: -
v_call: TRBV4-2
j_call: TRBJ2-7
d_call: TRBD2

cdr3_nt: TGTGCCAGCATTAGACAGGGGTCCGTCGAGCAGTACTTC
cdr3_aa: CASIRQGSVEQYF
clone_size: -
v_call: TRBV2
j_call: TRBJ2-7
d_call: TRBD1

cdr3_nt: TGCGCCAGCAGTGAGGACAGGCCCCAAGAGACCCAGTACTTC
cdr3_aa: CASSEDRPQETQYF
clone_size: few
v_call: TRBV10-1
j_call: TRBJ2-5
d_call: -

cdr3_nt: TGTGCCAGCAGCGCCAACATCGAGGGTGGTGAGCAGTTCTTC
cdr3_aa: CASSANIEGGEQFF
clone_size: -
v_call: TRBV5-4
j_call: TRBJ2-1
d_call: -

cdr3_nt: TGCGCCAGCAGCCAAGATCGAGCCAGGGAACTTTCTGGGGCCAACGTCCTGACTTTC
cdr3_aa: CASSQDRARELSGANVLTF
clone_size: -
v_call: TRBV4-3
j_call: TRBJ2-6
d_call: -

cdr3_nt: TGTGCCATCAGTGAGATGGACAGAACCTACGAGCAGTACTTC
cdr3_aa: CAISEMDRTYEQYF
clone_size: -
v_call: TRBV10-3
j_call: TRBJ2-7
d_call: -